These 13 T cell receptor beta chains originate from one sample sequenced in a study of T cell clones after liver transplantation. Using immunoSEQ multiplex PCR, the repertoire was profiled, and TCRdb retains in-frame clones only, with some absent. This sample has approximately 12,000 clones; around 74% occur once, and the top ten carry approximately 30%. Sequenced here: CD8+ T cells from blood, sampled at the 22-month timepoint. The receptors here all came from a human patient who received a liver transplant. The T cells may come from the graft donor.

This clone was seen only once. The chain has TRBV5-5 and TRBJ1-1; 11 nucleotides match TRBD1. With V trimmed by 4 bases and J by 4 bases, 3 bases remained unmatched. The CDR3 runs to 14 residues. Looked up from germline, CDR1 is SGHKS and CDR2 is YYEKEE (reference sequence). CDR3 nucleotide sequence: TGTGCCAGCAGCCCGGGGACAGGGGGCACTGAAGCTTTCTTT. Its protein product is CASSPGTGGTEAFF.

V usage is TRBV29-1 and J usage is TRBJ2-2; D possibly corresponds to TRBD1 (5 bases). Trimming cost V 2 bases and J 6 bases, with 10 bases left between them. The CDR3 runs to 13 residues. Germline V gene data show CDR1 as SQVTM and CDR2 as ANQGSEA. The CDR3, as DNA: TGCAGCGTTGAATATGGGGCCCCCGGGGAGCTGTTTTTT. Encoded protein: CSVEYGAPGELFF.

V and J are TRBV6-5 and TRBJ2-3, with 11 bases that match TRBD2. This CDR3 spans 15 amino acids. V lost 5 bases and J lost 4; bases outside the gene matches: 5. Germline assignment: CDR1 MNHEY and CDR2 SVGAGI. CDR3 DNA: TGTGCCAGCAGTCAGGTAGCGGGGGGGCCAGATACGCAGTATTTT. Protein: CASSQVAGGPDTQYF.

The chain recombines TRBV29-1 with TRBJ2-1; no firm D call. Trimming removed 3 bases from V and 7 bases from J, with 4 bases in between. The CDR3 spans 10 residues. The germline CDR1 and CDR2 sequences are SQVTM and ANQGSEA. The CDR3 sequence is CSVEVNEQFF. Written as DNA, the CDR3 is TGCAGCGTTGAGGTGAATGAGCAGTTCTTC.

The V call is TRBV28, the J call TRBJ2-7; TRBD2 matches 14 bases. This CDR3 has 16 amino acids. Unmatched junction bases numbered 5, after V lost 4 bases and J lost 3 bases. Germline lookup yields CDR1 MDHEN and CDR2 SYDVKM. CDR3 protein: CASSSRTSGRIYEQYF. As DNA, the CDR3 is TGTGCCAGCAGTTCCCGGACTAGCGGGAGGATCTACGAGCAGTACTTC.

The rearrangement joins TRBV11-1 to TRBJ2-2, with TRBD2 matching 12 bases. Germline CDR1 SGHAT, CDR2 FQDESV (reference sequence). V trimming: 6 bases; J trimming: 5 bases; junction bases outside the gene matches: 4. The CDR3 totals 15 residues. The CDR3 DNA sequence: TGTGCCAGCAGGCCGACTAGCGGGGGAACCGGGGAGCTGTTTTTT. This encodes CASRPTSGGTGELFF. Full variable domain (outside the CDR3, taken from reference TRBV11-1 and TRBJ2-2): EAEVAQSPRYKITEKSQAVAFWCDPISGHATLYWYRQILGQGPELLVQFQDESVVDDSQLPKDRFSAERLKGVDSTLKIQPAELGDSAMYLCASRPTSGGTGELFFGEGSRLTVL.

The CDR3 DNA reads as TGTGCCACCAGCAGAAGGGGGGATCAGCCCCAGCATTTT. Protein sequence: CATSRRGDQPQHF. This chain connects TRBV15 to TRBJ1-5, with D perhaps TRBD1 (6 bases). Germline V CDR1 and CDR2: LNHNV, YYDKDF (reference sequence). V was pared by 2 bases and J by 5 bases, with 7 bases between. The CDR3 is 13 residues long. The variable domain in full, with the rest retrieved from reference TRBV15 and TRBJ1-5, is DAMVIQNPRYQVTQFGKPVTLSCSQTLNHNVMYWYQQKSSQAPKLLFHYYDKDFNNEADTPDNFQSRRPNTSFCFLDIRSPGLGDTAMYLCATSRRGDQPQHFGDGTRLSIL.

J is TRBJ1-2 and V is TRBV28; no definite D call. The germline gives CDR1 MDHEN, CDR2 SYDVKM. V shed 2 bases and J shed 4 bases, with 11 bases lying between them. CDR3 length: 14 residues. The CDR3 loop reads CASSLKAGFYGYTF. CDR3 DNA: TGTGCCAGCAGTTTAAAGGCAGGTTTCTATGGCTACACCTTC.

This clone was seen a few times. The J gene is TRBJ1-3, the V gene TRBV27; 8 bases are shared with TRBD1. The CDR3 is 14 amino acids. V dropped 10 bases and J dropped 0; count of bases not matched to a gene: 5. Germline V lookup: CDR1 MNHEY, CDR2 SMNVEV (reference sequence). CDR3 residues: CAITGGSSGNTIYF. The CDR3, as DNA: TGTGCCATCACAGGGGGTAGCTCTGGAAACACCATATATTTT.

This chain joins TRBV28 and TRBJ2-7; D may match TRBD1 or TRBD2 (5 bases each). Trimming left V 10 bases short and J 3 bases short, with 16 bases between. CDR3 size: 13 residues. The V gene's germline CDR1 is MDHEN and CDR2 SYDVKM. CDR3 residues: CATGDGLNYEQYF. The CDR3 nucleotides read TGTGCCACCGGGGACGGTCTAAACTACGAGCAGTACTTC.

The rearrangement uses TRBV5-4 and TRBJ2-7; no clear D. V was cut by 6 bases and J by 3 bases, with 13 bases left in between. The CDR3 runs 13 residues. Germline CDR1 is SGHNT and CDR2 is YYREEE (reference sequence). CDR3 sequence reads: CASNVPGYYEQYF. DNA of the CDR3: TGTGCCAGCAACGTACCGGGTTACTACGAGCAGTACTTC.

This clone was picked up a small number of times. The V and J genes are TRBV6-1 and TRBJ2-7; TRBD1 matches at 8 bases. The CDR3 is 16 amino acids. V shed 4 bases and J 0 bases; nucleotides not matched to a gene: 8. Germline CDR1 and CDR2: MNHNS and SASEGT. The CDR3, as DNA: TGTGCCAGCAGTGCGGACAGGGCGCCTGTCTCCTACGAGCAGTACTTC. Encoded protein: CASSADRAPVSYEQYF.

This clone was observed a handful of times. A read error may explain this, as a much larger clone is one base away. The CDR3 reads CASSSETGELFF. In DNA form, the CDR3 reads TGTGCCAGCAGCTCGGAGACCGGGGAGCTGTTTTTT. The gene calls are TRBV7-9 and TRBJ2-2; D gene ambiguous. Trimming removed 4 bases from V and 5 bases from J, with 5 bases in between. The CDR3 consists of 12 residues. Per germline, CDR1 SEHNR and CDR2 FQNEAQ (reference sequence).